The 27 T cell receptor beta chains given below trace back to one sample, sequenced in a study of cytomegalovirus exposure and HLA in healthy donors. PCR involved 60 Vbeta and 13 Jbeta primers. The protocol was immunoSEQ multiplex PCR, while the TCRdb copy is restricted to in-frame clones and leaves out a portion. In the table there are 89,000 or so clones, 84% of which are singletons. The sequenced sample was PBMCs. These receptors all stem from a woman younger than 30 in good health and CMV-seropositive.

CDR3 protein: CASHAGGMGKLFF. As DNA, the CDR3 is TGTGCCAGCCATGCCGGGGGGATGGGAAAACTGTTTTTT. The chain couples TRBV6-5 to TRBJ1-4; maybe TRBD1 (5 bases). V gave up 8 bases and J gave up 10 bases, with 17 bases separating them. CDR1 and CDR2 from the germline V gene are MNHEY and SVGAGI. This CDR3 spans 13 amino acids.

This clone appeared a few times. The rearrangement links TRBV19 to TRBJ2-7; TRBD2 aligns across 7 bases. J gave up 1 base and V 4 bases, and 10 bases lay outside the gene matches. From germline, CDR1 is LNHDA and CDR2 SQIVND (reference sequence). This CDR3 is built from 16 residues. The CDR3 loop is CASSTSLAGLSYEQYF. The CDR3 DNA sequence: TGTGCCAGTAGTACTTCATTAGCGGGCCTTTCCTACGAGCAGTACTTC.

DNA for the CDR3: TGTGCCAGCAGCTTCAATTCGGCCTACGAGCAGTACTTC. This gives the protein CASSFNSAYEQYF. The rearrangement uses TRBV7-6 and TRBJ2-7; D call uncertain. The germline V and J ends were trimmed by 3 bases and 2 bases, with 8 bases remaining between them. Germline V CDR1 and CDR2: SGHVS, FNYEAQ. This CDR3 is 13 amino acids long.

This sequence joins TRBV25-1 and TRBJ2-1; tentatively, D is TRBD1 (5 bases). Trimming cost V 6 bases and J 11 bases, with 14 bases left between them. The CDR3 has 12 amino acids. Germline CDR1 MGHDK, CDR2 SYGVNS. CDR3 in amino acids: CASSDSRRKQFF. The CDR3 nucleotides are TGTGCCAGCAGCGACAGCCGAAGGAAGCAGTTCTTC.

This clone was detected a few times. The chain joins TRBV10-3 to TRBJ2-2, with D uncertain. Germline CDR1 ENHRY, CDR2 SYGVKD. This CDR3 has 14 amino acids. V lost 0 bases and J 4 bases, leaving 6 bases between the germline ends. The DNA of the CDR3 is TGTGCCATCAGTGAGTCCCACACCACCGGGGAGCTGTTTTTT. It encodes CAISESHTTGELFF.

V usage is TRBV27 and J usage is TRBJ1-2, with TRBD1 identical over 7 bases. The ends lost 3 bases at V and 8 bases at J; junction bases unmatched: 21. This CDR3 is built from 18 residues. The germline V gene encodes CDR1 MNHEY and CDR2 SMNVEV (reference sequence). Written as DNA, the CDR3 is TGTGCCAGCAGTTTTTTATCTGAGCCATTCTTAGGGGGCACGGGCTACACCTTC. This codes for CASSFLSEPFLGGTGYTF.

This chain joins TRBV29-1 and TRBJ2-2, with D possibly being TRBD1 (5 bases). Per the germline V gene, CDR1 is SQVTM and CDR2 is ANQGSEA. Trimming pared 4 bases from V and 5 bases from J, leaving 17 bases between. This CDR3 is built from 15 residues. In nucleotides, the CDR3 is TGCAGCGTTGGTGTTTCAGGGTCTGGTACCGGGGAGCTGTTTTTT. Translating gives CSVGVSGSGTGELFF.

V gene TRBV7-9 combines with J gene TRBJ2-5; D uncertain. The length of the CDR3 is 15 residues. Trimming cost V 2 bases and J 2 bases, with 12 bases left between them. Germline CDR1 is SEHNR and CDR2 is FQNEAQ (reference sequence). The CDR3 region is CASSLFRVEQETQYF. Here the CDR3 DNA reads TGTGCCAGCAGCTTATTTCGAGTCGAACAAGAGACCCAGTACTTC.

The chain joins TRBV27 to TRBJ1-2; D unclear. The CDR3 is 13 residues long. V was clipped by 2 bases and J by 1 base, with 5 bases between them. Germline CDR1 and CDR2: MNHEY and SMNVEV (reference sequence). The DNA for the CDR3 is TGTGCCAGCAGTTTAAGCGTTAACTATGGCTACACCTTC. Translating gives CASSLSVNYGYTF.

The chain combines TRBV30 with TRBJ2-2; 7 positions match TRBD1. This CDR3 comprises 15 residues. CDR1 GTSNPN and CDR2 SVGIG come from the germline V gene (reference sequence). The V segment lost 5 bases and the J segment 0 bases; nucleotides outside the gene matches: 6. CDR3 in amino acids: CAWVSGTANTGELFF. In nucleotides, the CDR3 is TGTGCCTGGGTGTCCGGGACAGCGAACACCGGGGAGCTGTTTTTT.

This clone was seen a single time. This chain uses TRBV5-4 with TRBJ1-6, with D possibly TRBD1 on 5 matching bases. V lost 0 bases and J 7 bases, leaving 11 bases between the germline ends. The V gene's germline CDR1 is SGHNT and CDR2 YYREEE (reference sequence). The CDR3 has 15 amino acids. The CDR3 sequence is CASSLAGQGNSPLHF. DNA for the CDR3: TGTGCCAGCAGCTTGGCTGGGCAGGGCAATTCACCCCTCCACTTT.

The rearrangement links TRBV6-1 to TRBJ1-2; 7 bases fit TRBD1. The germline CDR1 and CDR2 sequences are MNHNS and SASEGT. With 5 bases clipped from V and 8 bases from J, the junction kept 8 bases outside the gene matches. The CDR3 length is 13 residues. CDR3 DNA sequence: TGTGCCAGCAGTCTGGGACAGATGGTGGGCTACACCTTC. Its translation is CASSLGQMVGYTF.

The rearrangement uses TRBV5-6 and TRBJ2-1, with 8 bases matching TRBD1. J was trimmed by 5 bases and V by 1 base; bases with no gene match: 5. The germline CDR1 and CDR2 sequences are SGHDT and YYEEEE. CDR3 size: 15 residues. The CDR3 coding sequence is TGTGCCAGCAGCTTGTTAGGACAGGGCGACAATGAGCAGTTCTTC. Encoded protein: CASSLLGQGDNEQFF.

The chain combines TRBV7-6 with TRBJ2-2; TRBD2 matches at 7 bases. Per the germline V gene, CDR1 is SGHVS and CDR2 is FNYEAQ. This CDR3 is built from 18 residues. J was trimmed by 5 bases and V by 2 bases; bases with no gene match: 14. CDR3 sequence: CASSLWWIGREFTGELFF. DNA of the CDR3: TGTGCCAGCAGCTTATGGTGGATCGGGCGGGAGTTTACCGGGGAGCTGTTTTTT.

This chain uses TRBV2 with TRBJ1-5; D gene ambiguous. CDR1 and CDR2 (germline): SNHLY, FYNNEI. This CDR3 is built from 14 residues. V was trimmed by 4 bases and J by 5 bases, leaving 12 bases between them. The CDR3 DNA reads as TGTGCCAGCAGTGCGCCTCAGTCCTATCAGCCCCAGCATTTT. It codes for CASSAPQSYQPQHF.

In its sample, this clone was seen a few times. V gene TRBV4-1 combines with J gene TRBJ2-3; TRBD2 matches 9 bases. The CDR3 is 18 amino acids. V was pared by 0 bases and J by 2 bases, with 9 bases of the junction left unmatched. The germline V gene encodes CDR1 MGHRA and CDR2 YSYEKL. The CDR3 region has the DNA TGCGCCAGCAGCCAAGATGCGGCTAGCGGGATTAACACAGATACGCAGTATTTT. Its translation: CASSQDAASGINTDTQYF.

The V call is TRBV30, the J call TRBJ2-1, with 7 bases fitting TRBD2. The CDR3 runs 16 residues. Per germline, CDR1 GTSNPN and CDR2 SVGIG (reference sequence). J lost 1 base, V lost 0 bases, and 6 bases had no gene match. The CDR3 here is CAWSVAAGASYNEQFF. CDR3 bases: TGTGCCTGGAGTGTGGCTGCGGGAGCATCCTACAATGAGCAGTTCTTC.

The chain is built from TRBV7-9 and TRBJ2-1, with TRBD1 identical over 7 bases. The CDR3 covers 15 residues. Germline V gene lookup returns CDR1 SEHNR and CDR2 FQNEAQ (reference sequence). Trimming cost V 3 bases and J 7 bases; bases outside gene matches: 9. The CDR3 DNA reads TGTGCCAGCAGCTTGGTCTGGGAACAGGGGAATGAGCAGTTCTTC. Amino acids: CASSLVWEQGNEQFF.

This clone was counted once. The chain has TRBV4-1 and TRBJ2-7; 9 bases are a match to TRBD1. V gave up 5 bases and J gave up 5 bases; unmatched junction bases: 16. This CDR3 spans 17 amino acids. Germline CDR1 and CDR2: MGHRA and YSYEKL. The CDR3: CASSYSPGQGVPHEQYF. CDR3 coding DNA: TGCGCCAGCAGCTATTCTCCGGGACAGGGAGTTCCCCACGAGCAGTACTTC.

The chain recombines TRBV7-3 with TRBJ2-7; no firm D call. CDR1 is SGHTA and CDR2 is FQGTGA in the germline V gene. The germline V and J ends were trimmed by 5 bases and 0 bases, with 2 bases remaining between them. This CDR3 comprises 11 residues. The CDR3 is CASSHSYEQYF. CDR3 DNA sequence: TGTGCCAGCAGCCACTCCTACGAGCAGTACTTC.

This chain connects TRBV11-2 to TRBJ2-1; 10 positions match TRBD2. The CDR3 loop spans 15 amino acids. Unmatched junction bases numbered 3, after V lost 3 bases and J lost 4 bases. In germline, CDR1 is SGHAT, CDR2 FQNNGV. The CDR3 protein is CASSFTSGEYNEQFF. In nucleotides, the CDR3 is TGTGCCAGCAGCTTTACTAGCGGGGAGTACAATGAGCAGTTCTTC.

DNA of the CDR3: TGTGCCAGCAGTGGTGGCCGACTCCTCGCCTACGAGCAGTACTTC. It codes for CASSGGRLLAYEQYF. The chain has TRBV6-1 and TRBJ2-7; no definite D call. CDR3 length equals 15 residues. V was pared by 4 bases and J by 2 bases, with 15 bases between. CDR1 is MNHNS, CDR2 SASEGT, per germline.

The J gene is TRBJ2-3, the V gene TRBV7-3; possible D gene TRBD2, 7 bases. The ends were cut back, 2 bases at V and 4 bases at J, with 16 bases in the middle. Per the germline V gene, CDR1 is SGHTA and CDR2 is FQGTGA. The CDR3 loop spans 16 amino acids. CDR3 DNA: TGTGCCAGCAGCTTACATCCGGGGGGCGGATCAGATACGCAGTATTTT. Encoded protein: CASSLHPGGGSDTQYF.

This sequence joins TRBV4-2 and TRBJ1-5; 7 positions agree with TRBD1. CDR3 length equals 17 residues. CDR1 and CDR2 (germline): LGHNA, YNFKEQ. J lost 4 bases, V lost 0 bases, and 9 bases had no gene match. The CDR3 DNA reads as TGTGCCAGCAGCCAAGATCCGACAGGGACCTTAAATCAGCCCCAGCATTTT. Amino acids: CASSQDPTGTLNQPQHF.

This chain connects TRBV6-5 to TRBJ2-3, with D unresolved. CDR1 is MNHEY, CDR2 SVGAGI, per germline. Trimming cost V 6 bases and J 7 bases, with 14 bases left between them. The CDR3 is made up of 13 amino acids. CDR3 DNA: TGTGCCAGCAGCTTTTCACCGGGTAATACGCAGTATTTT. It specifies CASSFSPGNTQYF.

This clone was counted once. V usage is TRBV4-2 and J usage is TRBJ2-7, with a tentative D call TRBD2 (6 bases). V was trimmed by 8 bases and J by 0 bases, leaving 17 bases between them. Per the germline V gene, CDR1 is LGHNA and CDR2 is YNFKEQ. The length of the CDR3 is 15 residues. This chain's CDR3 is CASSSGVADSYEQYF. CDR3 nucleotides: TGTGCCAGCTCCTCGGGGGTAGCGGACTCCTACGAGCAGTACTTC.

V usage is TRBV19 and J usage is TRBJ1-6, with 10 bases that match TRBD1. Germline assignment: CDR1 LNHDA and CDR2 SQIVND (reference sequence). The CDR3 spans 18 residues. The V and J ends lost 5 bases and 0 bases, in that order; junction bases with no gene match: 7. The CDR3, as DNA: TGTGCCAGTAGTCCCCGGACAGGGGGAAGCTCCTATAATTCACCCCTCCACTTT. It yields the protein CASSPRTGGSSYNSPLHF.